Shown below are 22 T cell receptor beta chains from a single sample sequenced in a study of memory CD4+ T cells and cytomegalovirus serostatus. The sort gate was single viable CD3+CD4+CD8-CD45RO+ cells for memory CD4+ T cells. The assay was immunoSEQ multiplex PCR, and TCRdb's table has in-frame clones only and misses some. The sample has about 48,000 clones, around 78% seen once. Source material: memory CD4+ T cells from blood. These receptor sequences come from an adult in good health and CMV-seronegative.

Details on this clone: Distinct nucleotide sequences in the sample also encode this CDR3. CDR3 nucleotide sequence: TGCGCCAGCAGCTTGGGGGCTTCGGGAAACACCATATATTTT. This codes for CASSLGASGNTIYF. The chain is built from TRBV5-1 and TRBJ1-3; D unclear. The CDR3 covers 14 residues. Germline loops: CDR1 SGHRS, CDR2 YFSETQ. The V gene lost 0 bases and the J gene lost 4 bases, with 8 bases spanning the gap.

The chain couples TRBV6-1 to TRBJ2-1; D could derive from TRBD1 or TRBD2 (5 bases each). Germline V gene sequence: CDR1 MNHNS, CDR2 SASEGT. V lost 3 bases and J lost 6, with 24 bases in between. The CDR3 consists of 18 residues. CDR3 sequence: CASSDRLQDWVVANEQFF. DNA of the CDR3: TGTGCCAGCAGTGATCGCCTACAGGACTGGGTGGTAGCCAATGAGCAGTTCTTC.

The chain combines TRBV11-1 with TRBJ1-3; D remains ambiguous. Germline V CDR1 and CDR2: SGHAT, FQDESV (reference sequence). The CDR3 consists of 12 residues. With 5 bases removed from V and 7 bases from J, the gap between germline ends came to 9 bases. Here the CDR3 DNA reads TGTGCCAGCAGCCCCAGCCGGAACACCATATATTTT. It encodes CASSPSRNTIYF.

V and J are TRBV5-4 and TRBJ2-1, with D possibly TRBD2 on 6 matching bases. Germline CDR1 SGHNT, CDR2 YYREEE (reference sequence). The CDR3 covers 16 residues. The V end was cut by 0 bases, the J end by 2 bases, with 12 bases between. The CDR3 DNA reads TGTGCCAGCAGCTTGGGGGGTAGCGGTCCCTACAATGAGCAGTTCTTC. This encodes CASSLGGSGPYNEQFF.

This chain links TRBV5-1 with TRBJ2-6; D is unresolved. The CDR3 sequence is 16 residues long. Looked up from germline, CDR1 is SGHRS and CDR2 is YFSETQ. V was trimmed by 0 bases and J by 0 bases, leaving 7 bases between them. The CDR3 sequence is CASSLGVTSGANVLTF. For the CDR3, the DNA is TGCGCCAGCAGCTTGGGAGTTACCTCTGGGGCCAACGTCCTGACTTTC.

The V and J genes are TRBV2 and TRBJ2-6; 7 nucleotides agree with TRBD2. Looked up from germline, CDR1 is SNHLY and CDR2 is FYNNEI. Trimming at V came to 4 bases and at J to 0 bases, leaving 3 bases not matched to a gene. CDR3 length: 16 amino acids. The CDR3 loop is CASSGGGSSGANVLTF. CDR3 sequence (DNA): TGTGCCAGCAGTGGGGGCGGGAGCTCTGGGGCCAACGTCCTGACTTTC.

The V and J genes are TRBV18 and TRBJ1-2; 9 bases fit TRBD1. Looked up from germline, CDR1 is KGHSH and CDR2 is LQKENI. The CDR3 runs 15 residues. The trim removed 4 bases at V and 3 bases at J, leaving 6 bases unmatched. The CDR3 spells CASSRGQGPDYGYTF. CDR3 sequence (DNA): TGTGCCAGCTCACGCGGACAGGGGCCAGACTATGGCTACACCTTC.

The gene calls are TRBV5-1 and TRBJ2-3; 8 bases match TRBD1. Germline CDR1 and CDR2: SGHRS and YFSETQ. The CDR3 is 14 residues long. J lost 6 bases, V lost 0 bases, and 3 bases had no gene match. In DNA, the CDR3 is TGCGCCAGCAGCTTGGCCGGACAGGGTGATACGCAGTATTTT. This codes for CASSLAGQGDTQYF. Drawing the rest from reference TRBV5-1 and TRBJ2-3, the complete variable domain is KAGVTQTPRYLIKTRGQQVTLSCSPISGHRSVSWYQQTPGQGLQFLFEYFSETQRNKGNFPGRFSGRQFSNSRSEMNVSTLELGDSALYLCASSLAGQGDTQYFGPGTRLTVL.

V and J are TRBV10-3 and TRBJ2-7, with 7 nucleotides matching TRBD2. CDR3 length: 13 amino acids. The J segment lost 6 bases and the V segment lost 6 bases, leaving 8 bases of the junction unmatched. In germline, CDR1 is ENHRY, CDR2 SYGVKD. This chain's CDR3 is CAISGEQRGEQYF. The CDR3 nucleotides read TGTGCCATCAGCGGAGAGCAGCGGGGCGAGCAGTACTTC.

This chain joins TRBV9 and TRBJ2-7; 12 bases map to TRBD2. In germline, CDR1 is SGDLS, CDR2 YYNGEE. V lost 4 bases, J lost 3 bases, and 14 bases stayed unmatched. The CDR3 is 18 amino acids. DNA for the CDR3: TGTGCCAGCAGCCCCCGTAGGCGGACTAGCGGGACTGACTACGAGCAGTACTTC. It yields the protein CASSPRRRTSGTDYEQYF.

This clone was seen only a few times. V is TRBV11-3 and J is TRBJ2-7; TRBD1 is a possible D gene (5 bases). V lost 6 bases and J lost 7, with 19 bases in between. The CDR3 has 14 amino acids. Germline V gives CDR1 SGHNT, CDR2 YENEEA. This chain's CDR3 is CASSLGQELSEQYF. CDR3 bases: TGTGCCAGCAGTCTGGGGCAGGAGCTGAGTGAGCAGTACTTC.

The genes are TRBV28 and TRBJ2-1; 9 positions match TRBD2. This CDR3 contains 15 residues. Germline trimming cut 5 bases from V and 5 bases from J; bases unmatched to any gene: 7. The germline V gene encodes CDR1 MDHEN and CDR2 SYDVKM. The CDR3 here is CASSRSGSKNNEQFF. The CDR3 nucleotides read TGTGCCAGCAGTCGTAGCGGGAGCAAGAACAATGAGCAGTTCTTC.

The genes are TRBV9 and TRBJ1-5; D not certain. Trimming took off 3 bases at V and 7 bases at J, with 14 bases between the two ends. Looked up from germline, CDR1 is SGDLS and CDR2 is YYNGEE. This CDR3 is 14 amino acids long. CDR3: CASSGIGVGQPQHF. CDR3 coding DNA: TGTGCCAGCAGCGGTATCGGGGTTGGGCAGCCCCAGCATTTT.

This clone showed up just once. The V gene is TRBV19, the J gene TRBJ2-4; TRBD2 matches 8 bases. This CDR3 is built from 17 residues. The junction had 12 bases not matched to a gene; V was cut back by 5 bases and J by 3 bases. In germline, CDR1 is LNHDA, CDR2 SQIVND (reference sequence). The CDR3 reads CASSPSPAGEGKNIQYF. The CDR3 nucleotides read TGTGCCAGTAGTCCCAGCCCAGCGGGAGAGGGCAAAAACATTCAGTACTTC. Full variable domain (outside the CDR3, taken from reference TRBV19 and TRBJ2-4): DGGITQSPKYLFRKEGQNVTLSCEQNLNHDAMYWYRQDPGQGLRLIYYSQIVNDFQKGDIAEGYSVSREKKESFPLTVTSAQKNPTAFYLCASSPSPAGEGKNIQYFGAGTRLSVL.

The chain carries TRBV25-1 and TRBJ2-7; D unclear. CDR1 is MGHDK and CDR2 is SYGVNS in the germline V gene. V was cut by 1 base and J by 0 bases, with 4 bases left in between. The CDR3 sequence is 13 residues long. CDR3 sequence: CASSESASYEQYF. CDR3 coding DNA: TGTGCCAGCAGTGAATCCGCCTCCTACGAGCAGTACTTC.

This chain links TRBV29-1 with TRBJ2-1; 10 bases match TRBD2. Per the germline V gene, CDR1 is SQVTM and CDR2 is ANQGSEA. V was pared by 8 bases and J by 7 bases, with 11 bases of the junction left unmatched. The CDR3 spans 14 residues. The CDR3 loop is CSSLRYSGRNEQFF. The CDR3 DNA reads TGCAGCTCCTTGCGTTATAGCGGGAGGAATGAGCAGTTCTTC.

This chain uses TRBV30 with TRBJ1-5; weak D call: TRBD1 (5 bases). The CDR3 consists of 13 residues. Germline V gene lookup returns CDR1 GTSNPN and CDR2 SVGIG (reference sequence). V lost 1 base and J lost 2, with 6 bases in between. The CDR3 here is CAWSGGGNQPQHF. The CDR3 DNA reads as TGTGCCTGGAGTGGAGGGGGCAATCAGCCCCAGCATTTT.

The chain combines TRBV30 with TRBJ2-5; no firm D call. The CDR3 contains 15 residues. The germline V gene encodes CDR1 GTSNPN and CDR2 SVGIG (reference sequence). V was pared by 1 base and J by 2 bases, with 14 bases between. The CDR3 spells CAWSAHSIGQETQYF. The CDR3 DNA sequence: TGTGCCTGGAGTGCCCACTCCATTGGGCAAGAGACCCAGTACTTC.

The rearrangement uses TRBV5-1 and TRBJ2-2; D is tentatively TRBD1 or TRBD2 (6 bases each). The length of the CDR3 is 16 residues. V dropped 4 bases and J dropped 6 bases, with 19 bases sitting between them. Germline V gene sequence: CDR1 SGHRS, CDR2 YFSETQ. The CDR3 sequence is CASSRGDSGASGELFF. The CDR3 nucleotides are TGCGCCAGCAGCAGGGGGGACTCCGGGGCCTCCGGGGAGCTGTTTTTT.

The chain carries TRBV4-2 and TRBJ1-1; D gene unclear. This CDR3 spans 15 amino acids. Looked up from germline, CDR1 is LGHNA and CDR2 is YNFKEQ. The V end was cut by 1 base, the J end by 1 base, with 10 bases between. The CDR3 coding sequence is TGTGCCAGCAGCCAAGTGGGTCCCCGGAACACTGAAGCTTTCTTT. It is translated as CASSQVGPRNTEAFF.

The chain recombines TRBV4-2 with TRBJ2-7, with 12 bases that match TRBD2. After removal of 3 bases from V and 2 bases from J, the junction contained 5 bases not matched to a gene. The germline V gene encodes CDR1 LGHNA and CDR2 YNFKEQ. The CDR3 consists of 16 residues. In nucleotides, the CDR3 is TGTGCCAGCAGCCAGACTAGCGGGGGCCCCGCCTACGAGCAGTACTTC. It specifies CASSQTSGGPAYEQYF.

The chain combines TRBV4-1 with TRBJ2-1, with unresolved D. The CDR3 is made up of 13 amino acids. Trimming stripped 0 bases from V and 9 bases from J, with 9 bases between. The V gene's germline CDR1 is MGHRA and CDR2 YSYEKL. In DNA, the CDR3 is TGCGCCAGCAGCCAAGAACTGCTAACTGAGCAGTTCTTC. It translates to CASSQELLTEQFF.